One sample yielded the 26 T cell receptor beta chains listed below, sequenced in a study of post-analysis software for immune sequencing data. These receptors lack a known antigen. Points from the study as a whole: Patients carried five TRBV segments more frequently than controls did, and TRBV5-6, TRBV5-1 and TRBV20-1 were among them.

Unique molecular identifiers featured in each of the TCR beta cDNA libraries. TCRdb recomputed calls from the PCR reads with MiXCR, one row per CDR3 protein. This sample has 750,000 to 900,000 distinct CDR3 sequences, with 46% found just once. Sequencing was performed on blood. The receptors here all came from a girl aged 5-17 years with multiple sclerosis.

The V and J genes are TRBV5-1 and TRBJ2-1; 7 bases line up with TRBD2. With V trimmed by 4 bases and J by 5 bases, 9 bases remained unmatched. In germline, CDR1 is SGHRS, CDR2 YFSETQ. CDR3 length equals 15 residues. The CDR3 DNA reads TGCGCCAGCAGCCCGGGACTAACGAAGGACAATGAGCAGTTCTTC. Translating it yields CASSPGLTKDNEQFF. Filled out from reference TRBV5-1 and TRBJ2-1, the complete variable domain reads KAGVTQTPRYLIKTRGQQVTLSCSPISGHRSVSWYQQTPGQGLQFLFEYFSETQRNKGNFPGRFSGRQFSNSRSEMNVSTLELGDSALYLCASSPGLTKDNEQFFGPGTRLTVL.

This chain connects TRBV19 to TRBJ1-1; possible D gene TRBD1, 6 bases. CDR3 length: 16 residues. V lost 1 base and J 4 bases, leaving 16 bases between the germline ends. CDR1 is LNHDA, CDR2 SQIVND, per germline (reference sequence). CDR3 amino acids: CASSIARQVQGTEAFF. CDR3 in DNA: TGTGCCAGTAGTATAGCCCGACAGGTTCAGGGCACTGAAGCTTTCTTT.

CDR3 DNA sequence: TGCAGCGAAGAGGCTTGCCGTCGGGACAGTTCCTTCCCGGTCACAGATACGCAGTATTTT. Its protein product is CSEEACRRDSSFPVTDTQYF. This chain joins TRBV29-1 and TRBJ2-3; 7 nucleotides agree with TRBD1. V lost 7 bases and J lost 2; bases outside the gene matches: 27. In germline, CDR1 is SQVTM, CDR2 ANQGSEA. The CDR3 has 20 residues.

This clonotype was seen just once. J is TRBJ2-1 and V is TRBV24-1, with a weak D call TRBD1 (6 bases). Germline loops: CDR1 KGHDR, CDR2 SFDVKD. V gave up 5 bases and J gave up 5 bases, with 15 bases separating them. The CDR3 length is 15 residues. The DNA for the CDR3 is TGTGCCACCAGTGTCCCTGCCAGGGGCCACAATGAGCAGTTCTTC. Protein product: CATSVPARGHNEQFF.

On this clonotype itself: At one of its ends the junction is not consistent with the germline gene, which may arise from a read error. This chain links TRBV12-3 or TRBV12-4 with TRBJ2-3, with 8 bases lining up with TRBD2. The CDR3 is 15 residues long. CDR3 sequence: CASSLASGVTDAQYF. CDR3 DNA: TGTGCCAGCAGTTTAGCTAGCGGGGTTACAGATGCGCAGTATTTT.

In its sample, this clonotype was seen a few times. This CDR3 is CASDWDRSAAGANVLTF. The CDR3 DNA sequence: TGTGCCAGCGACTGGGACCGGTCTGCGGCTGGGGCCAACGTCCTGACTTTC. The rearrangement uses TRBV6-2 or TRBV6-3 and TRBJ2-6; either TRBD1 or TRBD2 may supply D (5 bases each). CDR1 is MNHEY and CDR2 is SVGEGT in the germline V gene. V dropped 8 bases and J dropped 2 bases, with 19 bases sitting between them. This CDR3 spans 17 amino acids.

The chain has TRBV4-1 and TRBJ2-4, with D perhaps matching TRBD1 (5 bases). The DNA end is a closer match to TRBJ2-7, so the J assignment may be wrong. CDR3 length equals 14 residues. The germline CDR1 and CDR2 sequences are MGHRA and YSYEKL. The CDR3 DNA reads TGCGCCAGCAGCGACAGCCTCGAAGGGGACGAGCAGTACTTC. Protein: CASSDSLEGDEQYF.

This clonotype occurred a few times. This chain connects TRBV15 to TRBJ2-7, with TRBD1 matching 7 bases. Germline loops: CDR1 LNHNV, CDR2 YYDKDF (reference sequence). The CDR3 consists of 13 residues. Losses at the gene ends were 4 bases for V and 3 bases for J; bases not matched to a gene: 3. CDR3 residues: CATSMGQLYEQYF. The CDR3 DNA follows: TGTGCCACCAGCATGGGACAGCTCTACGAGCAGTACTTC.

The sample holds one count of this clonotype. In nucleotides, the CDR3 is TGTGCCAGCAGTTTTGGCGGGGGACCTGGGTACCCCGGGGAGCTGTTTTTT. Translation: CASSFGGGPGYPGELFF. V gene TRBV12-3 or TRBV12-4 combines with J gene TRBJ2-2; 7 bases line up with TRBD2. V was pared by 3 bases and J by 6 bases, with 13 bases of the junction left unmatched. CDR3 length equals 17 residues.

A note on this clonotype: A much larger clone lies one base from this, so it may be a read error. The gene calls are TRBV12-3 or TRBV12-4 and TRBJ2-7; no clear D. CDR3 size: 12 residues. CDR3 DNA sequence: TGTGCCAGCAGTTCTCCCCCCTACGAGCGGTACTTC. This codes for CASSSPPYERYF.

This chain joins TRBV11-3 and TRBJ2-3, with D possibly matching TRBD2 (6 bases). V dropped 1 base and J dropped 2 bases, with 16 bases sitting between them. This CDR3 has 17 amino acids. Germline lookup yields CDR1 SGHNT and CDR2 YENEEA. The CDR3 nucleotides read TGTGCCAGCAGCTTAGGGGCGGGGAGCCTGAACACAGATACGCAGTATTTT. This sequence encodes CASSLGAGSLNTDTQYF.

V and J are TRBV7-2 and TRBJ1-4; TRBD1 might be the D (5 bases). The CDR3 is 14 residues long. The germline V and J ends were trimmed by 5 bases and 0 bases, with 7 bases remaining between them. In germline, CDR1 is SGHTA, CDR2 FQGNSA. CDR3 sequence (DNA): TGTGCCAGCAGCCGGGGGGCAACTAATGAAAAACTGTTTTTT. It is translated as CASSRGATNEKLFF. The full variable domain, rest sourced from reference TRBV7-2 and TRBJ1-4, is GAGVSQSPSNKVTEKGKDVELRCDPISGHTALYWYRQSLGQGLEFLIYFQGNSAPDKSGLPSDRFSAERTGGSVSTLTIQRTQQEDSAVYLCASSRGATNEKLFFGSGTQLSVL.

This clonotype was picked up a small number of times. This sequence joins TRBV12-3 or TRBV12-4 and TRBJ2-7; tentatively, D is TRBD2 (6 bases). The CDR3 consists of 15 residues. Trimming shortened V by 3 bases and J by 5 bases, and 17 bases separated the two germline ends. CDR3 amino acids: CASSFPGGLADEQYF. DNA for the CDR3: TGTGCCAGCAGTTTTCCTGGGGGACTGGCTGACGAGCAGTACTTC.

This clonotype appeared a few times. This chain uses TRBV12-3 or TRBV12-4 with TRBJ2-4, with D perhaps TRBD1 (6 bases). V shed 5 bases and J shed 7 bases, with 15 bases lying between them. The CDR3 sequence is 14 residues long. The CDR3 region is CASSPGQYINIQYF. The CDR3 DNA reads as TGTGCCAGCAGTCCGGGACAATATATCAACATTCAGTACTTC.

This clonotype was counted between two and nine times. This chain links TRBV5-1 with TRBJ2-7, with a weak D call TRBD1 (6 bases). Germline CDR1 reads SGHRS; CDR2 reads YFSETQ. This CDR3 spans 17 amino acids. The ends were cut back, 0 bases at V and 2 bases at J, with 18 bases in the middle. CDR3 DNA: TGCGCCAGCAGCTTGGGGGAACCGGGCAGGGGTACCTACGAGCAGTACTTC. Protein product: CASSLGEPGRGTYEQYF.

The genes are TRBV7-3 and TRBJ2-3, with 7 positions matching TRBD1. Trimming removed 4 bases from V and 5 bases from J; junction bases left unmatched: 6. Germline V CDR1 and CDR2: SGHTA, FQGTGA. CDR3 size: 14 residues. The CDR3 loop reads CASSSGTVVDTQYF. The CDR3 nucleotides are TGTGCCAGCAGCTCAGGGACAGTCGTAGATACGCAGTATTTT.

This clonotype has only a few counts. The chain couples TRBV29-1 to TRBJ2-7, with 8 bases identical to TRBD2. The CDR3 is made up of 13 amino acids. The germline V gene has CDR1 SQVTM and CDR2 ANQGSEA. J lost 7 bases, V lost 2 bases, and 7 bases had no gene match. The DNA of the CDR3 is TGCAGCGTTGAATACGGGAGGGCCGGTGAGCAGTACTTC. Translation: CSVEYGRAGEQYF.

CDR3 sequence reads: CASSLFSGPYEQFF. CDR3 in DNA: TGTGCCAGCAGCTTATTTTCAGGGCCCTACGAGCAGTTCTTC. The chain combines TRBV7-9 with TRBJ2-1; a weak D match, TRBD1 (5 bases). Germline V gene sequence: CDR1 SEHNR, CDR2 FQNEAQ (reference sequence). The CDR3 length is 14 residues. V was clipped by 2 bases and J by 10 bases, with 15 bases between them.

V is TRBV4-1 and J is TRBJ2-7; D unclear. Germline V gene sequence: CDR1 MGHRA, CDR2 YSYEKL. This CDR3 has 15 residues. The germline V and J ends were trimmed by 0 bases and 0 bases, with 9 bases remaining between them. CDR3 nucleotides: TGCGCCAGCAGCCAAGACGAGGCGATCTCCTACGAGCAGTACTTC. Amino acids: CASSQDEAISYEQYF.

V is TRBV12-3 or TRBV12-4 and J is TRBJ2-1; 7 bases are a match to TRBD2. With 8 bases clipped from V and 8 bases from J, the junction kept 3 bases outside the gene matches. The CDR3 has 11 amino acids. The CDR3 DNA reads TGTGCCAGCGGGGGAGGGGATGAGCAGTTCTTC. It encodes CASGGGDEQFF.

The J gene is TRBJ2-7, the V gene TRBV18; D may be TRBD2 (7 bases). CDR3 size: 18 residues. V lost 6 bases, J lost 3 bases, and 27 bases lay in between. CDR1 KGHSH and CDR2 LQKENI come from the germline V gene. CDR3 nucleotide sequence: TGTGCCAGCTCGCACACAGGGTTGGGGGGGCTTTCGAACTACGAGCAGTACTTC. It specifies CASSHTGLGGLSNYEQYF.

This clonotype has a handful of counts. CDR3 nucleotide sequence: TGTGCCAGCAGCCAGGCTGGTACGGGGGGAGACTACGAGCAGTACTTC. It specifies CASSQAGTGGDYEQYF. The chain recombines TRBV4-2 with TRBJ2-7, with 7 bases identical to TRBD2. V was clipped by 3 bases and J by 3 bases; unmatched bases: 11. The CDR3 runs to 16 residues. CDR1 and CDR2 from the germline V gene are LGHNA and YNFKEQ.

This rearrangement joins TRBV6-4 to TRBJ2-5; TRBD2 agrees at 10 bases. Germline V gives CDR1 MRHNA, CDR2 SNTAGT. Trimming removed 2 bases from V and 11 bases from J; junction bases left unmatched: 14. CDR3 size: 16 residues. CDR3 in DNA: TGTGCCAGCAGTGACGGGCCTAGCGGGGGAGGCAATGAGCAGTACTTC. This translates into CASSDGPSGGGNEQYF.

This clonotype has only a few counts. This chain uses TRBV7-8 with TRBJ2-5; possibly TRBD1 or TRBD2 for D (5 bases each). Germline-derived CDR1 and CDR2 are SGHVS and FQNEAQ. There are 14 residues in the CDR3. V lost 6 bases and J 5 bases, leaving 16 bases between the germline ends. The CDR3, as DNA: TGTGCCAGCAGGGTGGGCAGCTGGGGGGAGACCCAGTACTTC. Protein: CASRVGSWGETQYF.

The CDR3 DNA follows: TGCGCCAGCAGCGTGGGTCCGGGCACTGAAGCTTTCTTT. It codes for CASSVGPGTEAFF. This chain connects TRBV5-1 to TRBJ1-1; D gene unclear. The CDR3 spans 13 residues. Germline V gene sequence: CDR1 SGHRS, CDR2 YFSETQ. V lost 4 bases to trimming and J lost 4 bases, with 11 bases between them.

The genes are TRBV15 and TRBJ1-2; tentatively, D is TRBD1 (6 bases). The CDR3 sequence is 12 residues long. Trimming shortened V by 8 bases and J by 5 bases, and 12 bases separated the two germline ends. CDR1 is LNHNV, CDR2 YYDKDF, per germline (reference sequence). The CDR3 DNA sequence: TGTGCCACCGGAGGGGGGGGTTATGGCTACACCTTC. Its translation: CATGGGGYGYTF.